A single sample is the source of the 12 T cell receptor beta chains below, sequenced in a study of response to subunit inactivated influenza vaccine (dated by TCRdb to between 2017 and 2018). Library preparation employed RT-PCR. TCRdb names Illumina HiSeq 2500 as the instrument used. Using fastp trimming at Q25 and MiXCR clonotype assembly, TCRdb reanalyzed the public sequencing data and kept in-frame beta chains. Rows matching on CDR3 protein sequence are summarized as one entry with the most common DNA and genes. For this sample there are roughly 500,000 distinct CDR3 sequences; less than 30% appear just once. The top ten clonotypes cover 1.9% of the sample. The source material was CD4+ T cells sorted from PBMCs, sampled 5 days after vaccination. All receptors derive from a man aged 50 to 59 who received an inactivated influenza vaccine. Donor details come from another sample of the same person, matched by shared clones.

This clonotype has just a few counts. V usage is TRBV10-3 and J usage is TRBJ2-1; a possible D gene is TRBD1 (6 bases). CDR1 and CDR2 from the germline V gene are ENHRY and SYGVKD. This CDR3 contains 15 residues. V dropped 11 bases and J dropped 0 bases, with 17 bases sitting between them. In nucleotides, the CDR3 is TGTGCCGTTGTACAGGGTTCTAACTCCTACAATGAGCAGTTCTTC. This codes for CAVVQGSNSYNEQFF.

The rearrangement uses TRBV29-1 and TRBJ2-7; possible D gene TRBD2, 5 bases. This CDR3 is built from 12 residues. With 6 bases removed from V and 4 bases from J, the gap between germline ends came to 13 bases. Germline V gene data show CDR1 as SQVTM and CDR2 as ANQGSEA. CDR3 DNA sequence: TGCAGCGTCCGGACTGGGGAGTACGAGCAGTACTTC. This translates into CSVRTGEYEQYF.

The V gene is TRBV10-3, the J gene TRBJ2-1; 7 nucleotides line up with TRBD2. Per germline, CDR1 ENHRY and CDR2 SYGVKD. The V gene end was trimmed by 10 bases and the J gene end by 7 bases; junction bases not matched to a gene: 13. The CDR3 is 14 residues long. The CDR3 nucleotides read TGTGCCACGAAGGCGGCGGGAGAAGGGAATGAGCAGTTCTTC. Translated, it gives CATKAAGEGNEQFF.

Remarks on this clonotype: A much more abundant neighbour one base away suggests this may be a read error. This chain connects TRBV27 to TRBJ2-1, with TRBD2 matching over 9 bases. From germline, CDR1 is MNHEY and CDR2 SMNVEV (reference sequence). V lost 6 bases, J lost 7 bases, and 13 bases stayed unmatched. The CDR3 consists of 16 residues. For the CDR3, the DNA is TGTGCCAGCAGAGACCGGCTAGCGGGACGGCGGAATGAGCAGTTCTTC. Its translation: CASRDRLAGRRNEQFF.

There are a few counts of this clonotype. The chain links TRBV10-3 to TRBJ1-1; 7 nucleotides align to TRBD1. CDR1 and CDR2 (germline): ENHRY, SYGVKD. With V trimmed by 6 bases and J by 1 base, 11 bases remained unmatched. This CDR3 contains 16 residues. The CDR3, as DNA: TGTGCCATCAGCAAACTTCGACAGGGCACGAACACTGAAGCTTTCTTT. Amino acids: CAISKLRQGTNTEAFF.

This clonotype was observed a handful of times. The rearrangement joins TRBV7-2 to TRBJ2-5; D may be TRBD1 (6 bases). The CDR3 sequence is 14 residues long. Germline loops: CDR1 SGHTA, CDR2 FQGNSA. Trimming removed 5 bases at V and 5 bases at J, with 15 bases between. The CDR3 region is CASSPYRAVETQYF. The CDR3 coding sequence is TGTGCCAGCAGCCCCTACAGGGCTGTGGAGACCCAGTACTTC.

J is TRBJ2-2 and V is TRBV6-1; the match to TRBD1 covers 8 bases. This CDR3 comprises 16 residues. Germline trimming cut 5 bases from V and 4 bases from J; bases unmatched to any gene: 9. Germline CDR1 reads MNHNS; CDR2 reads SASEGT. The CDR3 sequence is CASSRGQGGSTGELFF. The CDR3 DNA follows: TGTGCCAGCAGTCGAGGACAGGGTGGGAGCACCGGGGAGCTGTTTTTT.

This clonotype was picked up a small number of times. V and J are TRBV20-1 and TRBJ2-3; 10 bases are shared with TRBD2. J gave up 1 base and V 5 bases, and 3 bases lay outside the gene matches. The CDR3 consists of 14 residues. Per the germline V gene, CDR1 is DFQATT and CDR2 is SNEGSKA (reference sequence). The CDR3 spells CSAPLAGRTDTQYF. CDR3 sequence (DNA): TGCAGTGCTCCACTAGCGGGGCGCACAGATACGCAGTATTTT.

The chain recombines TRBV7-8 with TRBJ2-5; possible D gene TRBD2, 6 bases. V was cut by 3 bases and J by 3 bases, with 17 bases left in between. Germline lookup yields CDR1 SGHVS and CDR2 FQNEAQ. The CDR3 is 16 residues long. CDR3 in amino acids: CASSFSRLVGKETQYF. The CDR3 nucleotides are TGTGCCAGCAGCTTTTCGCGACTAGTGGGGAAAGAGACCCAGTACTTC.

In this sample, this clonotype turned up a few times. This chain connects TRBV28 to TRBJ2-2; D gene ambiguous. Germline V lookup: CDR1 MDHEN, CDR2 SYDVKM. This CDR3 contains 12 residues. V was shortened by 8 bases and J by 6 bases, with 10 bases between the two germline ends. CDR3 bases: TGTGCCAGCTTTGTTCGACCCGGGGAGCTGTTTTTT. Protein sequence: CASFVRPGELFF.

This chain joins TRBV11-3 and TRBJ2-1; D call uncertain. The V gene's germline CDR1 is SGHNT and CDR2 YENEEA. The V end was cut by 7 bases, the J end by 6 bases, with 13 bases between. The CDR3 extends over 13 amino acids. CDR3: CASTPAQFNEQFF. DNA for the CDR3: TGTGCCAGCACCCCGGCACAGTTCAATGAGCAGTTCTTC.

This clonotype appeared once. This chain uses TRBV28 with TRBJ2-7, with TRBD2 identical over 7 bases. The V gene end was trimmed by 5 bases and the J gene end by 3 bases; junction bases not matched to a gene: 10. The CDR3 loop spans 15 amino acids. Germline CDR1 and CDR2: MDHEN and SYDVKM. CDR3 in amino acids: CASSTRDYSHYEQYF. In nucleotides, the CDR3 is TGTGCCAGCAGTACAAGGGACTACAGCCACTACGAGCAGTACTTC.